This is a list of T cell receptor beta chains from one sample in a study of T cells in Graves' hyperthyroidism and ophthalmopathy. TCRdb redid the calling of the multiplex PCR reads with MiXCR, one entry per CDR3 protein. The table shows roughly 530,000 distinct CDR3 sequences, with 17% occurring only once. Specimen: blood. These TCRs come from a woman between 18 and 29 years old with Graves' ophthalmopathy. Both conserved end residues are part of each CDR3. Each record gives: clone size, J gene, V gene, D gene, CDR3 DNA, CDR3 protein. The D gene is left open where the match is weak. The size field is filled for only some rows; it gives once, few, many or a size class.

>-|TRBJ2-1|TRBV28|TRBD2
TGTGCCAGCAGTCTAGCGGGGCAATACAATGAGCAGTTCTTC
CASSLAGQYNEQFF
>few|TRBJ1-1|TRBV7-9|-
TGTGCCAGCAGCTTAGCCGGGGCAGGGTTTTTTCGGAACACTGAAGCTTTCTTT
CASSLAGAGFFRNTEAFF
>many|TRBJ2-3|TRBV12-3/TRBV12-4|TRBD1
TGTGCCAGCAGTTGGACAGGAAGCACAGATACGCAGTATTTT
CASSWTGSTDTQYF
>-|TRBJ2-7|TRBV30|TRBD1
TGTGCCTGGATTACCGGGACAGGTTACTACGAGCAGTACTTC
CAWITGTGYYEQYF
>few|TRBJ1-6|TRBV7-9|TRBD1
TGTGCCAGCAGCTCCGGACAGGGGGAATATTCACCCCTCCACTTT
CASSSGQGEYSPLHF
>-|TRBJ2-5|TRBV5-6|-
TGTGCCAGCAGCTTCGGACACCAAGAGACCCAGTACTTC
CASSFGHQETQYF
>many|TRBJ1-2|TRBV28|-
TGTGCCAGCAGAAAAACAGGACTATTCGCCACATCTTATGGCTACACCTTC
CASRKTGLFATSYGYTF
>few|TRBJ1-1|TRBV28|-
TGTGCCAGCCATGTAGACTATAACACTGAAGCTTTCTTT
CASHVDYNTEAFF
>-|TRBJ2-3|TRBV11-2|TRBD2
TGTGCCAGCAGTCCGGGACTAGCGGGGGGCGCTAGCATAGATACGCAGTATTTT
CASSPGLAGGASIDTQYF
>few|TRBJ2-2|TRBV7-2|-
TGTGCCAGCAGCTTAGACGGAGCGCCCGCCGGGGAGCTGTTTTTT
CASSLDGAPAGELFF
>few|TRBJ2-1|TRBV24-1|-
TGTGCCACCAGTGATTTGGGGGGGGCCGGGTACAATGAGCAGTTCTTC
CATSDLGGAGYNEQFF